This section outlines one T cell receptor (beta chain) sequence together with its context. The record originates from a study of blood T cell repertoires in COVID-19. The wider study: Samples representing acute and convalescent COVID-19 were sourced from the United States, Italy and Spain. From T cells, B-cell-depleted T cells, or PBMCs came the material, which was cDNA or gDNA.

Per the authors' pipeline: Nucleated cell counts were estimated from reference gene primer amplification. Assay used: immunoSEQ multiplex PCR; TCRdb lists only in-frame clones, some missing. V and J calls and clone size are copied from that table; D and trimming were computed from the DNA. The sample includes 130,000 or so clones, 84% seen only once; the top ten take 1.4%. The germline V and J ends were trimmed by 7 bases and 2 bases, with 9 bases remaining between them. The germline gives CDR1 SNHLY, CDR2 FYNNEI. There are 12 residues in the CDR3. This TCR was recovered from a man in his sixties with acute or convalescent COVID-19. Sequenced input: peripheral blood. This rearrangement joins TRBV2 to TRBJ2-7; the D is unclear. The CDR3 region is CASTRNTYEQYF. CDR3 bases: TGTGCCAGCACTAGGAATACCTACGAGCAGTACTTC.